This T cell receptor (beta chain) was observed in a study of blood T cell repertoires in COVID-19. Across the whole study: Spain, Italy and the United States supplied samples that represented acute and convalescent COVID-19. In each case, the material was cDNA or gDNA derived from T cells, B-cell-depleted T cells, or PBMCs.

Sequencing was performed with immunoSEQ multiplex PCR; in TCRdb, only in-frame clones are kept and a portion is missing. The repertoire holds hundreds of thousands of clones, with approximately 90% as singletons. Trimming shortened V by 5 bases and J by 4 bases, and 11 bases separated the two germline ends. The germline CDR1 and CDR2 sequences are LGHNA and YNFKEQ. The CDR3 consists of 13 residues. Participants' own reports of clinical history determined their cohort assignment. Recovered status applied to Cohort 3 donors who had two consecutive negative PCRs. It also applied to those with clearance or with symptom resolution.

The J gene is TRBJ2-5, the V gene TRBV4-2; D may be TRBD1 (6 bases). The receptor comes from a man younger than 30 who had recovered from COVID-19. Material: PBMCs or T cells enriched from blood (not recorded which). The CDR3 here is CASSDDRRETQYF. The CDR3 nucleotides read TGTGCCAGCAGCGACGACAGGCGAGAGACCCAGTACTTC.